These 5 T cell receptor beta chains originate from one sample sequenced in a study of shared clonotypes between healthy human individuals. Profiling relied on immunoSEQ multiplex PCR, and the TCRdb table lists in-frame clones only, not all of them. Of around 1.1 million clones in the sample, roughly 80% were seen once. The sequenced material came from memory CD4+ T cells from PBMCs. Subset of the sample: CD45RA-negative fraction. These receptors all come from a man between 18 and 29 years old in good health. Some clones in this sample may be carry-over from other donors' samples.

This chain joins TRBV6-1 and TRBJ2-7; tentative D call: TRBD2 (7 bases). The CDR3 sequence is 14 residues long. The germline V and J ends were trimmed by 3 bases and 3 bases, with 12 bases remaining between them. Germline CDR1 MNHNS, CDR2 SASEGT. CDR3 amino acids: CASSDRRGGYEQYF. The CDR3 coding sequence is TGTGCCAGCAGTGACAGGAGGGGGGGCTACGAGCAGTACTTC.

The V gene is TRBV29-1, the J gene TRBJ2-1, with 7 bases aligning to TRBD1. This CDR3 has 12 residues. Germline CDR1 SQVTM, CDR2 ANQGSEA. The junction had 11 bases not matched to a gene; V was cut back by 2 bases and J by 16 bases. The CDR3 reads CSVEPPDRVFFF. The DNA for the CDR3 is TGCAGCGTTGAACCTCCCGACAGGGTCTTTTTCTTC.

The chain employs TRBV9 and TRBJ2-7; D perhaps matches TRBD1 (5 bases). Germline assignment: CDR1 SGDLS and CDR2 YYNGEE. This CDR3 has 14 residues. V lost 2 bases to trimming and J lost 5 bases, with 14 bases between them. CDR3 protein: CASSVSGASHEQYF. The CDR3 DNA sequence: TGTGCCAGCAGCGTGTCTGGGGCTTCCCACGAGCAGTACTTC.

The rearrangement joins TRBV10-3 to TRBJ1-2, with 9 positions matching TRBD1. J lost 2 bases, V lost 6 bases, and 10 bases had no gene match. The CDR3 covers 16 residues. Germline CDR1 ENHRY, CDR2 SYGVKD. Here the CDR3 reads CAIRYFTGTGNYGYTF. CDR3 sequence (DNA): TGTGCCATCAGATACTTTACCGGGACAGGGAACTATGGCTACACCTTC.

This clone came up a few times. This chain's CDR3 is CASSLSAIRDRENTIYF. The CDR3 nucleotides are TGTGCCAGCAGTTTATCAGCAATCAGAGACAGAGAAAACACCATATATTTT. The chain recombines TRBV28 with TRBJ1-3; maybe TRBD1 (5 bases). The CDR3 runs to 17 residues. Per germline, CDR1 MDHEN and CDR2 SYDVKM. V lost 1 base to trimming and J lost 6 bases, with 19 bases between them.